This TCR beta chain is drawn from a study of blood T cell repertoires in COVID-19. Study processing details: Estimation of nucleated cell counts was performed using reference gene primer amplification. TCRdb keeps only in-frame clones here, not all; method: immunoSEQ multiplex PCR. V, J and clone size reflect that table, while D and trimming were determined from the DNA. The sample records over 130,000 clones, approximately 80% being singletons. The CDR3 extends over 15 amino acids. The ends lost 6 bases at V and 4 bases at J; junction bases unmatched: 8. The germline CDR1 and CDR2 sequences are SGHVS and FNYEAQ.

Sequenced material: peripheral blood. The chain carries TRBV7-6 and TRBJ2-5; 10 bases are shared with TRBD1. The TCR was taken from a woman over 75 with active or convalescent COVID-19. The CDR3 protein is CASRAGTGDGETQYF. The CDR3 nucleotides are TGTGCCAGCAGGGCTGGGACAGGGGATGGAGAGACCCAGTACTTC.